This TCR beta chain came from a study of blood T cells in healthy people across ages (dated by TCRdb to between 2015 and 2016). Regarding the research as a whole: In model experiments, template switching captured roughly one uniquely barcoded TCR beta cDNA molecule for every two T cells. Using deep sequencing normalized with unique cDNA molecular identifiers, the study measured how TCR beta repertoire diversity changes with age. The study analyzed two additional independent replicas of 1 million unique cDNA reads from the same blood draw for two donors, one aged 18 to 29 and one aged 80 or older. To avoid experimental bias, donors of different ages were randomly spread across the sequencing lanes. Four age groups were formed from the donors: young (average approximately 15 years), middle-aged (around 40), aged (62) and long-lived (82).

Remarks on this clonotype: Its antigen has not been determined. Base qualities are not at hand, and no much larger clone is one base apart.

Library creation used 5' RACE. The run used an Illumina HiSeq 2500. A second PCR of about 6 to 12 cycles was run with a J-beta primer mix and a sample-barcoded 5' primer. A template-switch 5' adaptor carrying 12 random nucleotides introduced a unique molecular identifier onto each TCR beta cDNA molecule. Each sample yielded at least 2.5 million CDR3-containing paired-end reads. The Mint cDNA synthesis kit, primed by a TRBC-specific oligonucleotide, was used to synthesize first-strand cDNA from all RNA. All cDNA was treated with uracil-DNA glycosylase and then went through a first 18-cycle PCR with the universal primers M1SS and BC2_uni_R. Regarding the original processing steps: Normalization of each sample was performed by random selection of 1 million high-quality reads, each carrying a distinct molecular identifier. Instead of being binned into consensus sequences, reads that shared molecular identifiers were thrown out. MiTCR, set to a Q25 quality threshold and the strictest error-elimination algorithm, was used for CDR3 identification, clonotype clustering and error correction. A nonparametric unseen species model with Euler transformation was used to estimate a lower bound on total TCR beta diversity. The public reads were reprocessed in TCRdb via fastp at Q25 and MiXCR, keeping in-frame beta chains. Here each entry gathers all rows of one CDR3 protein and keeps the most common genes and DNA. These V and J calls derive from TCRdb rather than the authors' analysis. Recorded for this sample are 1.5 million to 2 million distinct CDR3 sequences; about 35% of them occurred a single time. The ten largest clones represent about 11% of the sample.

The 39 donors, aged about 6 to 95 years, were systemically healthy Caucasian individuals from Russia. Each donor gave ten milliliters of peripheral blood, drawn into EDTA-treated Vacutainer tubes. Ficoll-Paque density-gradient centrifugation was used to isolate PBMCs, with at least 6.5 million per sample. Trizol reagent was used to extract total RNA from the PBMCs, yielding at least 5 micrograms per sample. For every donor, flow cytometry on a PBMC aliquot measured the percentage of naive CD45RAhigh/CD27high T cells. General findings and caveats noted by the study authors: Conclusive comparison of naive and antigen-experienced compartments was prevented by the profiling of bulk unsorted PBMCs. The long-lived group showed more naive CD4+ T cells, fewer expanded clones and increased TCR diversity than the aged group, suggesting age selection. Observed TCR beta diversity correlated strongly with the percentage of naive T cells measured by flow cytometry. Observed TCR beta diversity per million T cells fell roughly linearly with age, and a significant reduction was already apparent by age around 40. The CMV infection status of donors was not known, potentially confounding age-related changes in expanded clonotypes. Estimates of total diversity based on one million sequenced T cells were considered lower bounds and underestimates.

This TCR was recovered from a woman aged 25 to 39 in good health. Sequenced input: blood.

The CDR3: CAISEKYKGQGNDNEQFF. In nucleotide form, the sequence is TGTGCCATCAGTGAGAAATATAAGGGTCAGGGGAATGACAATGAGCAGTTCTTC. Here the chain combines TRBV10-3 and TRBJ2-1; the best D guess is TRBD1, with 6 bases matching. The trim is 2 bases for V and 5 bases for J, with a gap of 22 bases between the germline ends. Inclusive of the bounding cysteine and phenylalanine, the CDR3 is 18 residues long. Solely the CDR3 DNA is kept, with 54 bases framed from the first base. The germline V gene provides CDR1 ENHRY and CDR2 SYGVKD.